The rows below give T cell receptor beta chains drawn from one sample of a study of technical replicates of blood from a handful of donors. Sequencing was performed with immunoSEQ multiplex PCR; in TCRdb, only in-frame clones are kept and a portion is missing. The table includes around 70,000 clones, around 96% detected once. The sample taken for sequencing was T cells isolated from PBMCs. These receptor sequences come from a human donor in good health. Each CDR3 is given with its conserved first and last residue. D genes are given only for firm matches. The size of a clone is reported for some rows only, either as once, few or many, or as a class for expanded clones.

V: TRBV6-5; size: NA; J: TRBJ1-5; D: TRBD1; CDR3: CASRRQGGQPQHF; DNA: TGTGCCAGCAGAAGACAGGGCGGCCAGCCCCAGCATTTT
V: TRBV13; size: NA; J: TRBJ2-1; D: NA; CDR3: CASSLKHYNEQFF; DNA: TGTGCCAGCAGCTTGAAGCACTACAATGAGCAGTTCTTC
V: TRBV10-3; size: NA; J: TRBJ2-1; D: NA; CDR3: CAIKEASEQFF; DNA: TGTGCCATCAAGGAAGCGAGTGAGCAGTTCTTC
V: TRBV27; size: NA; J: TRBJ1-2; D: TRBD1; CDR3: CASSLRTGNLGGYTF; DNA: TGTGCCAGCAGTCTCCGGACAGGCAACTTGGGTGGCTACACCTTC
V: TRBV5-1; size: once; J: TRBJ2-1; D: NA; CDR3: CASTRAGGARNEQFF; DNA: TGCGCCAGCACTCGGGCTGGGGGGGCTCGGAATGAGCAGTTCTTC
V: TRBV7-9; size: NA; J: TRBJ2-7; D: TRBD1; CDR3: CASNSGTDEQYF; DNA: TGTGCCAGCAACTCCGGGACAGACGAGCAGTACTTC
V: TRBV18; size: NA; J: TRBJ2-2; D: TRBD2; CDR3: CASSPISGRATGELFF; DNA: TGTGCCAGCTCACCGATCAGCGGGAGGGCCACCGGGGAGCTGTTTTTT
V: TRBV6-5; size: NA; J: TRBJ2-3; D: TRBD1; CDR3: CASSYQGVADTQYF; DNA: TGTGCCAGCAGTTACCAGGGGGTCGCAGATACGCAGTATTTT
V: TRBV6-5; size: NA; J: TRBJ2-5; D: NA; CDR3: CASSWGRETQYF; DNA: TGTGCCAGCAGTTGGGGGCGAGAGACCCAGTACTTC
V: TRBV7-8; size: NA; J: TRBJ2-7; D: TRBD1; CDR3: CASRIGQGTTYEQYF; DNA: TGTGCCAGCAGAATAGGACAGGGAACTACCTACGAGCAGTACTTC
V: TRBV9; size: NA; J: TRBJ1-1; D: NA; CDR3: CASSAVNMNTEAFF; DNA: TGTGCCAGCAGCGCAGTGAACATGAACACTGAAGCTTTCTTT
V: TRBV4-1; size: NA; J: TRBJ2-3; D: TRBD2; CDR3: CASSQGMRTSIRGTDTQYF; DNA: TGCGCCAGCAGCCAAGGGATGAGGACTAGCATTCGGGGCACAGATACGCAGTATTTT
V: TRBV2; size: once; J: TRBJ2-2; D: TRBD1; CDR3: CASPLSTGGVPGELFF; DNA: TGTGCCAGCCCCCTCAGTACAGGGGGCGTACCCGGGGAGCTGTTTTTT
V: TRBV7-2; size: once; J: TRBJ2-7; D: NA; CDR3: CASSRHGPAGTYEQYF; DNA: TGTGCCAGCAGCCGCCACGGACCTGCGGGGACCTACGAGCAGTACTTC
V: TRBV7-2; size: NA; J: TRBJ2-7; D: TRBD2; CDR3: CASSLGLAGPYEQYF; DNA: TGTGCCAGCAGCTTGGGACTAGCGGGACCCTACGAGCAGTACTTC
V: TRBV9; size: NA; J: TRBJ2-7; D: TRBD2; CDR3: CASSVGTSDSYEQYF; DNA: TGTGCCAGCAGCGTAGGGACTAGCGACTCCTACGAGCAGTACTTC